Following are 30 T cell receptor beta chains from one sample sequenced in a study of blood T cell repertoires in COVID-19. The repertoire was sequenced with immunoSEQ multiplex PCR; TCRdb's copy has only in-frame clones and lacks some. The data show roughly 21,000 clones, about four fifths seen once. The sequencing input was peripheral blood. Receptors were obtained from a human donor in a cohort sampled during active COVID-19.

The V gene is TRBV30, the J gene TRBJ2-2; no firm D call. V was shortened by 2 bases and J by 1 base, with 5 bases between the two germline ends. Germline CDR1 reads GTSNPN; CDR2 reads SVGIG (reference sequence). CDR3 length: 13 amino acids. CDR3 coding DNA: TGTGCCTGGAGTAACAGGAACACCGGGGAGCTGTTTTTT. The encoded protein is CAWSNRNTGELFF.

This chain connects TRBV6-5 to TRBJ2-5, with 7 bases that match TRBD2. The junction had 2 bases not matched to a gene; V was cut back by 5 bases and J by 2 bases. Germline V lookup: CDR1 MNHEY, CDR2 SVGAGI. CDR3 length equals 13 residues. The CDR3: CASSTGGQETQYF. Here the CDR3 DNA reads TGTGCCAGCAGTACCGGGGGGCAAGAGACCCAGTACTTC.

This chain links TRBV19 with TRBJ1-6; the match to TRBD1 covers 8 bases. Germline lookup yields CDR1 LNHDA and CDR2 SQIVND (reference sequence). This CDR3 contains 15 residues. The trim removed 2 bases at V and 10 bases at J, leaving 7 bases unmatched. The CDR3 loop reads CASSIQARGQSPLHF. CDR3 coding DNA: TGTGCCAGTAGTATACAGGCCAGGGGGCAGTCACCCCTCCACTTT.

This clone was observed once. At one boundary the junction diverges from the germline segment, which might be a read error. The genes are TRBV2 and TRBJ1-2, with D possibly matching TRBD1 (5 bases). CDR3 length equals 13 residues. The germline gives CDR1 SNHLY, CDR2 FYNNEI. The CDR3 loop is CASKITGNSGYTF. The CDR3 nucleotides are TGTGCCAGCAAGATCACAGGCAACTCTGGCTACACCTTC.

This chain links TRBV4-1 with TRBJ1-1; possibly TRBD1 for D (6 bases). The CDR3 totals 15 residues. Germline V gene lookup returns CDR1 MGHRA and CDR2 YSYEKL. Trimming stripped 0 bases from V and 4 bases from J, with 12 bases between. The CDR3 is CASSQDWGPGTEAFF. As DNA, the CDR3 is TGCGCCAGCAGCCAAGATTGGGGGCCGGGCACTGAAGCTTTCTTT.

Only one count was recorded for this clone. J is TRBJ1-5 and V is TRBV6-6; D might be TRBD1 (6 bases). CDR1 and CDR2 (germline): MNHNY, SVGAGI (reference sequence). Between the trimmed V and J ends, which lost 6 bases and 5 bases, there was a span of 11 bases. The CDR3 spans 13 residues. The CDR3 nucleotides read TGTGCCAGCAGGGCACAGGGTTATCAGCCCCAGCATTTT. Protein sequence: CASRAQGYQPQHF.

The V gene is TRBV28, the J gene TRBJ1-2; 8 bases align to TRBD1. Germline V gene lookup returns CDR1 MDHEN and CDR2 SYDVKM. The CDR3 has 14 amino acids. V lost 7 bases, J lost 2 bases, and 6 bases stayed unmatched. The CDR3 sequence: CASISGQENYGYTF. The DNA for the CDR3 is TGTGCCAGCATATCGGGACAGGAGAACTATGGCTACACCTTC.

The chain combines TRBV29-1 with TRBJ2-2; TRBD2 might be the D (6 bases). Per germline, CDR1 SQVTM and CDR2 ANQGSEA. Trimming left V 6 bases short and J 1 base short, with 9 bases between. The length of the CDR3 is 13 residues. CDR3 amino acids: CSVWGVNTGELFF. As DNA, the CDR3 is TGCAGCGTGTGGGGGGTGAACACCGGGGAGCTGTTTTTT.

The chain combines TRBV7-3 with TRBJ2-1, with D maybe TRBD2 (6 bases). Germline CDR1 reads SGHTA; CDR2 reads FQGTGA. The V end lost 0 bases, the J end lost 7 bases, and 16 bases lay between the germline ends. The CDR3 has 16 amino acids. The CDR3 spells CASSLTGRLANNEQFF. Written as DNA, the CDR3 is TGTGCCAGCAGCTTAACGGGGCGCCTAGCGAATAATGAGCAGTTCTTC.

This rearrangement joins TRBV6-2 or TRBV6-3 to TRBJ1-3; 9 nucleotides line up with TRBD1. Per germline, CDR1 MNHEY and CDR2 SVGEGT. The CDR3 covers 14 residues. The V segment lost 4 bases and the J segment 2 bases; nucleotides outside the gene matches: 0. The chain's CDR3 is CASSWTGAGNTIYF. The CDR3 region has the DNA TGTGCCAGCAGTTGGACAGGGGCTGGAAACACCATATATTTT.

The chain recombines TRBV6-1 with TRBJ2-2; D might be TRBD2 (5 bases). Germline CDR1 MNHNS, CDR2 SASEGT. The CDR3 is 16 amino acids. Trimming stripped 4 bases from V and 3 bases from J, with 15 bases between. The CDR3 region is CASSAGWAADTGELFF. The CDR3 nucleotides are TGTGCCAGCAGTGCGGGGTGGGCCGCGGACACCGGGGAGCTGTTTTTT.

As DNA, the CDR3 is TGCGCCAGCAGCTTTCAGGGCCCCCGGGTAAACATTCAGTACTTC. It encodes CASSFQGPRVNIQYF. The V call is TRBV5-1, the J call TRBJ2-4, with TRBD1 as a possible D gene (5 bases). With 2 bases removed from V and 6 bases from J, the gap between germline ends came to 15 bases. The CDR3 length is 15 residues. In germline, CDR1 is SGHRS, CDR2 YFSETQ. Full variable domain (outside the CDR3, taken from reference TRBV5-1 and TRBJ2-4): KAGVTQTPRYLIKTRGQQVTLSCSPISGHRSVSWYQQTPGQGLQFLFEYFSETQRNKGNFPGRFSGRQFSNSRSEMNVSTLELGDSALYLCASSFQGPRVNIQYFGAGTRLSVL.

As DNA, the CDR3 is TGCAGCGCCCGCGGGGCGGGGGGGGAGACCCAGTACTTC. The encoded protein is CSARGAGGETQYF. V gene TRBV29-1 combines with J gene TRBJ2-5, with 9 bases matching TRBD2. V was clipped by 7 bases and J by 5 bases; unmatched bases: 8. This CDR3 comprises 13 residues. The V gene's germline CDR1 is SQVTM and CDR2 ANQGSEA. The full variable domain, its missing parts supplied by reference TRBV29-1 and TRBJ2-5, is SAVISQKPSRDICQRGTSLTIQCQVDSQVTMMFWYRQQPGQSLTLIATANQGSEATYESGFVIDKFPISRPNLTFSTLTVSNMSPEDSSIYLCSARGAGGETQYFGPGTRLLVL.

The chain carries TRBV2 and TRBJ1-2, with TRBD1 matching 9 bases. The CDR3 sequence is 13 residues long. CDR1 and CDR2 from the germline V gene are SNHLY and FYNNEI. The V and J ends lost 5 bases and 6 bases, in that order; junction bases with no gene match: 4. The CDR3 loop is CASSTGGADGYTF. The CDR3 region has the DNA TGTGCCAGCAGTACAGGGGGCGCCGATGGCTACACCTTC.

V is TRBV6-5 and J is TRBJ2-7; perhaps TRBD2 as D (5 bases). CDR3 size: 13 residues. Germline CDR1 reads MNHEY; CDR2 reads SVGAGI. Trimming cost V 6 bases and J 3 bases, with 12 bases left between them. CDR3 in amino acids: CASRATNNYEQYF. CDR3 coding DNA: TGTGCCAGCAGAGCGACTAATAACTACGAGCAGTACTTC.

The J gene is TRBJ2-1, the V gene TRBV5-1, with D possibly TRBD1 on 5 matching bases. Germline CDR1 reads SGHRS; CDR2 reads YFSETQ. CDR3 length: 15 amino acids. Between the trimmed V and J ends, which lost 4 bases and 5 bases, there was a span of 16 bases. The CDR3 sequence is CASSITTESHNEQFF. DNA of the CDR3: TGCGCCAGCAGCATTACGACAGAATCCCACAATGAGCAGTTCTTC.

The J gene is TRBJ1-5, the V gene TRBV7-2; TRBD1 agrees at 7 bases. The CDR3 spans 14 residues. Losses at the gene ends were 5 bases for V and 10 bases for J; bases not matched to a gene: 11. Germline CDR1 and CDR2: SGHTA and FQGNSA. As DNA, the CDR3 is TGTGCCAGCAGCCCGACAGGGCCTTCTCAACCCCAGCATTTT. This codes for CASSPTGPSQPQHF.

This chain joins TRBV9 and TRBJ2-3, with D hard to call. Germline V CDR1 and CDR2: SGDLS, YYNGEE. Deletions cut 4 bases from V and 2 bases from J, with 5 bases between. This CDR3 spans 12 amino acids. The CDR3 nucleotides read TGTGCCAGCAGCCCTTTCACAGATACGCAGTATTTT. Translated: CASSPFTDTQYF.

This rearrangement joins TRBV7-6 to TRBJ2-2; 7 bases map to TRBD1. Germline V gene data show CDR1 as SGHVS and CDR2 as FNYEAQ. The length of the CDR3 is 15 residues. The ends lost 2 bases at V and 5 bases at J; junction bases unmatched: 5. CDR3 in DNA: TGTGCCAGCAGCTTACCGACAGGGAAGACCGGGGAGCTGTTTTTT. It specifies CASSLPTGKTGELFF.

The chain joins TRBV19 to TRBJ2-5; weak D call: TRBD1 (6 bases). The CDR3 contains 15 residues. Germline lookup yields CDR1 LNHDA and CDR2 SQIVND (reference sequence). Trimming cost V 5 bases and J 5 bases, with 18 bases left between them. The CDR3 nucleotides read TGTGCCAGTAGTTCCTGGGGAAGGGGGATTGAGACCCAGTACTTC. Protein: CASSSWGRGIETQYF.

The V call is TRBV2, the J call TRBJ2-2, with D tentatively TRBD1 (5 bases). CDR1 and CDR2 (germline): SNHLY, FYNNEI. Trimming pared 6 bases from V and 1 base from J, leaving 9 bases between. The CDR3 contains 14 residues. The DNA for the CDR3 is TGTGCCAGCAGAGGACAACAGAACACCGGGGAGCTGTTTTTT. Translation gives CASRGQQNTGELFF.

V usage is TRBV18 and J usage is TRBJ1-1; no clear D. The CDR3 is made up of 15 amino acids. V lost 2 bases and J 0 bases, leaving 10 bases between the germline ends. Germline V lookup: CDR1 KGHSH, CDR2 LQKENI. The chain's CDR3 is CASSPDSRMNTEAFF. In DNA, the CDR3 is TGTGCCAGCTCACCAGATTCCAGGATGAACACTGAAGCTTTCTTT.

The chain has TRBV28 and TRBJ1-2, with 8 bases matching TRBD1. With V trimmed by 6 bases and J by 4 bases, 7 bases remained unmatched. The germline CDR1 and CDR2 sequences are MDHEN and SYDVKM. CDR3 size: 14 residues. Written as DNA, the CDR3 is TGTGCCAGCAGCCAGGGGGCGGGCGGCTATGGCTACACCTTC. Encoded protein: CASSQGAGGYGYTF.

V usage is TRBV2 and J usage is TRBJ1-2; no reliable D call. Per the germline V gene, CDR1 is SNHLY and CDR2 is FYNNEI. V was clipped by 1 base and J by 7 bases, with 13 bases between them. The CDR3 has 14 amino acids. The CDR3 region is CASSEVTENIGYTF. Here the CDR3 DNA reads TGTGCCAGCAGTGAAGTCACCGAGAATATTGGCTACACCTTC. Supplemented by reference TRBV2 and TRBJ1-2, the full variable domain reads EPEVTQTPSHQVTQMGQEVILRCVPISNHLYFYWYRQILGQKVEFLVSFYNNEISEKSEIFDDQFSVERPDGSNFTLKIRSTKLEDSAMYFCASSEVTENIGYTFGSGTRLTVV.

The V and J genes are TRBV3-1 (or the pseudogene TRBV3-2) and TRBJ1-1; D gene ambiguous. The germline V and J ends were trimmed by 3 bases and 3 bases, with 8 bases remaining between them. Per the germline V gene, CDR1 is LGHDT and CDR2 is YNNKEL (reference sequence). This CDR3 comprises 13 residues. In nucleotides, the CDR3 is TGTGCCAGCAGCCATAATCAGGACACTGAAGCTTTCTTT. It encodes CASSHNQDTEAFF.

The V gene is TRBV7-2, the J gene TRBJ1-2; 9 nucleotides line up with TRBD1. The V gene end was trimmed by 4 bases and the J gene end by 7 bases; junction bases not matched to a gene: 7. CDR1 and CDR2 from the germline V gene are SGHTA and FQGNSA. The CDR3 loop spans 14 amino acids. CDR3 sequence: CASSSRQGGGGYTF. CDR3 nucleotides: TGTGCCAGCAGCTCCCGACAGGGGGGAGGTGGCTACACCTTC.

J is TRBJ2-2 and V is TRBV15; TRBD1 is a possible D gene (6 bases). This CDR3 contains 16 residues. Germline CDR1 reads LNHNV; CDR2 reads YYDKDF (reference sequence). Deletions cut 4 bases from V and 0 bases from J, with 12 bases between. This CDR3 is CATSKTGSANTGELFF. The CDR3 DNA reads TGTGCCACCAGCAAAACAGGGTCGGCGAACACCGGGGAGCTGTTTTTT.

This rearrangement joins TRBV3-1 (or the pseudogene TRBV3-2) to TRBJ2-5; a weak D match, TRBD1 (6 bases). Trimming removed 6 bases at V and 5 bases at J, with 10 bases between. The CDR3 extends over 12 amino acids. The germline V gene has CDR1 LGHDT and CDR2 YNNKEL (reference sequence). The CDR3 region has the DNA TGTGCCAGCAGGACAGGAGCTGAGACCCAGTACTTC. Its protein is CASRTGAETQYF.

The chain couples TRBV27 to TRBJ2-1, with D unresolved. The CDR3 runs to 14 residues. Germline lookup yields CDR1 MNHEY and CDR2 SMNVEV (reference sequence). V gave up 5 bases and J gave up 8 bases, with 16 bases separating them. The CDR3 DNA reads as TGTGCCAGCAGTCGACTGCCCTTGAGCGATGAGCAGTTCTTC. Its translation: CASSRLPLSDEQFF.

The V and J genes are TRBV12-3 or TRBV12-4 and TRBJ1-2; 7 bases are shared with TRBD1. The CDR3 loop spans 13 amino acids. After removal of 3 bases from V and 8 bases from J, the junction contained 6 bases not matched to a gene. CDR3 amino acids: CASSLGQGVGYTF. The CDR3 DNA reads as TGTGCCAGCAGTTTGGGGCAGGGGGTGGGCTACACCTTC.